Listed below are T cell receptor beta chains from one sample, sequenced in a study of blood T cell repertoires in COVID-19. This table comes from immunoSEQ multiplex PCR, and its TCRdb copy is limited to in-frame clones, with some not included. The sample holds roughly 350,000 clones, approximately 90% seen once. The sample consisted of peripheral blood. The receptors here all came from a woman in her forties or fifties with active or convalescent COVID-19. CDR3s include the opening cysteine and the closing phenylalanine or tryptophan. A D gene is named only where the DNA matches it firmly. Part of the rows lack a size; the others show once, few, many or a class for expanded clones.

J gene: TRBJ1-2; clone size: NA; V gene: TRBV11-2; D gene: TRBD1; CDR3 protein: CASSRQGASLSYTF; CDR3 DNA: TGTGCCAGCAGCCGACAGGGGGCTTCGCTGAGCTACACCTTC
J gene: TRBJ1-2; clone size: NA; V gene: TRBV6-5; D gene: TRBD1; CDR3 protein: CASSYGQGLTRGYTF; CDR3 DNA: TGTGCCAGCAGTTACGGACAGGGACTAACTCGAGGCTACACCTTC
J gene: TRBJ2-6; clone size: NA; V gene: TRBV18; D gene: TRBD1; CDR3 protein: CASSPGTGILSGANVLTF; CDR3 DNA: TGTGCCAGCTCACCTGGGACAGGGATTTTGTCTGGGGCCAACGTCCTGACTTTC
J gene: TRBJ1-2; clone size: NA; V gene: TRBV6-5; D gene: TRBD1; CDR3 protein: CASSYSRDRGGYTF; CDR3 DNA: TGTGCCAGCAGTTACTCTAGGGACAGGGGTGGCTACACCTTC
J gene: TRBJ1-4; clone size: once; V gene: TRBV4-1; D gene: NA; CDR3 protein: CASSQGTATNEKLFF; CDR3 DNA: TGCGCCAGCAGCCAAGGGACAGCAACTAATGAAAAACTGTTTTTT
J gene: TRBJ1-3; clone size: NA; V gene: TRBV4-1; D gene: NA; CDR3 protein: CASSQDRKAALSGNTIYF; CDR3 DNA: TGCGCCAGCAGCCAAGATCGTAAAGCTGCTTTGTCTGGAAACACCATATATTTT
J gene: TRBJ2-5; clone size: NA; V gene: TRBV28; D gene: NA; CDR3 protein: CASSSDSFEYF; CDR3 DNA: TGTGCCAGCAGTTCGGACTCCTTCGAGTACTTC
J gene: TRBJ2-2; clone size: many; V gene: TRBV28; D gene: TRBD1; CDR3 protein: CASRPRDRADTGELFF; CDR3 DNA: TGTGCCAGCAGACCGAGGGACAGGGCAGACACCGGGGAGCTGTTTTTT
J gene: TRBJ2-1; clone size: NA; V gene: TRBV7-2; D gene: TRBD2; CDR3 protein: CASSLTSGDNEQFF; CDR3 DNA: TGTGCCAGCAGCTTGACTAGCGGGGACAATGAGCAGTTCTTC
J gene: TRBJ2-7; clone size: NA; V gene: TRBV4-3; D gene: NA; CDR3 protein: CASSQSTGKLSYEQYF; CDR3 DNA: TGCGCCAGCAGCCAGTCGACAGGAAAACTCTCCTACGAGCAGTACTTC
J gene: TRBJ2-5; clone size: once; V gene: TRBV27; D gene: NA; CDR3 protein: CASSLLVATGVNEETQYF; CDR3 DNA: TGTGCCAGCAGTTTATTAGTTGCGACAGGCGTCAACGAAGAGACCCAGTACTTC
J gene: TRBJ1-1; clone size: NA; V gene: TRBV28; D gene: TRBD1; CDR3 protein: CASSSQGQGFTEAFF; CDR3 DNA: TGTGCCAGCAGCTCCCAGGGACAGGGATTTACTGAAGCTTTCTTT
J gene: TRBJ2-7; clone size: NA; V gene: TRBV19; D gene: NA; CDR3 protein: CASSIGGRDYEQYF; CDR3 DNA: TGTGCCAGTAGTATAGGGGGCAGAGACTACGAGCAGTACTTC
J gene: TRBJ1-1; clone size: NA; V gene: TRBV28; D gene: NA; CDR3 protein: CASSSPMNTEAFF; CDR3 DNA: TGTGCCAGCAGTTCCCCTATGAACACTGAAGCTTTCTTT
J gene: TRBJ1-1; clone size: NA; V gene: TRBV3-1/TRBV3-2; D gene: NA; CDR3 protein: CASSRDSVNTEAFF; CDR3 DNA: TGTGCCAGCAGCAGAGACAGTGTGAACACTGAAGCTTTCTTT
J gene: TRBJ2-7; clone size: NA; V gene: TRBV5-1; D gene: NA; CDR3 protein: CASSEVAGEQYF; CDR3 DNA: TGCGCCAGCAGCGAGGTGGCGGGCGAGCAGTACTTC
J gene: TRBJ1-5; clone size: NA; V gene: TRBV10-1; D gene: TRBD1; CDR3 protein: CATNRGRLFNQPQHF; CDR3 DNA: TGCGCCACAAACAGGGGGCGCTTATTCAATCAGCCCCAGCATTTT
J gene: TRBJ2-5; clone size: NA; V gene: TRBV19; D gene: NA; CDR3 protein: CASSPQGVETQYF; CDR3 DNA: TGTGCCAGTAGTCCACAGGGAGTGGAGACCCAGTACTTC